Each of the 10 T cell receptor beta chains below was sequenced from the same sample in a study of T cell responses to AZD1222 COVID-19 vaccine. Sequenced by immunoSEQ multiplex PCR; TCRdb stores in-frame clones only, minus some. The sample lists 80,000 or so clones; 80% to 95% were seen once. Sample: peripheral blood, taken on day 0 of MenACWY control vaccination. These receptors were obtained from an adult in good health.

The chain joins TRBV13 to TRBJ1-3; 11 nucleotides agree with TRBD1. The CDR3 is made up of 13 amino acids. Trimming took 4 bases from V and 7 from J; bases not matched to a gene: 0. The germline V gene encodes CDR1 PRHDT and CDR2 FYEKMQ (reference sequence). This CDR3 is CASSWDRGNTIYF. The DNA of the CDR3 is TGTGCCAGCAGCTGGGACAGGGGGAACACCATATATTTT.

The chain recombines TRBV27 with TRBJ1-5, with 9 bases that match TRBD1. The CDR3 runs 13 residues. CDR1 is MNHEY, CDR2 SMNVEV, per germline (reference sequence). The V gene end was trimmed by 10 bases and the J gene end by 6 bases; junction bases not matched to a gene: 7. In DNA, the CDR3 is TGTGCCACCCGGGACAGGGCTTTTCAGCCCCAGCATTTT. Residues: CATRDRAFQPQHF.

The chain combines TRBV7-9 with TRBJ1-1, with D perhaps matching TRBD1 (5 bases). Trimming took off 4 bases at V and 3 bases at J, with 12 bases between the two ends. Germline CDR1 reads SEHNR; CDR2 reads FQNEAQ (reference sequence). The CDR3 spans 14 residues. The CDR3 DNA is TGTGCCAGCAGCTCAAAATCGACAGACACTGAAGCTTTCTTT. Protein sequence: CASSSKSTDTEAFF.

The rearrangement links TRBV27 to TRBJ2-3; 13 bases agree with TRBD2. There are 19 residues in the CDR3. The V gene end was trimmed by 0 bases and the J gene end by 3 bases; junction bases not matched to a gene: 9. From germline, CDR1 is MNHEY and CDR2 SMNVEV (reference sequence). The CDR3, as DNA: TGTGCCAGCAGTTTATCCGGACTAGCGGGAGTAAGGGGGACAGATACGCAGTATTTT. Translation: CASSLSGLAGVRGTDTQYF.

The CDR3 sequence: CASSLDPQGVPGANVLTF. DNA of the CDR3: TGTGCCAGCAGCTTAGATCCGCAGGGGGTCCCTGGGGCCAACGTCCTGACTTTC. The chain employs TRBV11-2 and TRBJ2-6; 7 bases fit TRBD1. In germline, CDR1 is SGHAT, CDR2 FQNNGV. V was clipped by 0 bases and J by 2 bases; unmatched bases: 7. The CDR3 length is 18 residues.

J is TRBJ2-7 and V is TRBV6-5; D tentatively fits TRBD1 or TRBD2 (5 bases each). The CDR3 runs 13 residues. V lost 5 bases to trimming and J lost 5 bases, with 13 bases between them. Germline assignment: CDR1 MNHEY and CDR2 SVGAGI. In DNA, the CDR3 is TGTGCCAGCAGTCAATGGGGGACGAACGAGCAGTACTTC. Protein: CASSQWGTNEQYF.

This clone occurred once. The V and J genes are TRBV19 and TRBJ2-7, with TRBD1 matching 8 bases. V gave up 5 bases and J gave up 3 bases; unmatched junction bases: 9. Germline V gene sequence: CDR1 LNHDA, CDR2 SQIVND (reference sequence). This CDR3 contains 15 residues. CDR3 residues: CASSGATGGNYEQYF. The CDR3 DNA reads TGTGCCAGTAGTGGAGCCACAGGGGGAAACTACGAGCAGTACTTC.

The chain is built from TRBV28 and TRBJ1-2, with no clear D. Germline V CDR1 and CDR2: MDHEN, SYDVKM. V lost 5 bases and J 4 bases, leaving 14 bases between the germline ends. The CDR3 spans 14 residues. In DNA form, the CDR3 reads TGTGCCAGCAGTCCCCCGGACGGAATCTATGGCTACACCTTC. Translated, it gives CASSPPDGIYGYTF.

The chain is built from TRBV30 and TRBJ1-6, with D perhaps matching TRBD1 (5 bases). Germline CDR1 reads GTSNPN; CDR2 reads SVGIG (reference sequence). CDR3 length equals 14 residues. Between the trimmed V and J ends, which lost 0 bases and 14 bases, there was a span of 17 bases. CDR3 DNA: TGTGCCTGGAGTGTATTGGGGGTTCCAGTATCCCTCCACTTT. As protein: CAWSVLGVPVSLHF. The full variable domain, rest sourced from reference TRBV30 and TRBJ1-6, is SQTIHQWPATLVQPVGSPLSLECTVEGTSNPNLYWYRQAAGRGLQLLFYSVGIGQISSEVPQNLSASRPQDRQFILSSKKLLLSDSGFYLCAWSVLGVPVSLHFGNGTRLTVT.

This chain links TRBV20-1 with TRBJ2-7; perhaps TRBD2 as D (5 bases). There are 11 residues in the CDR3. V lost 5 bases and J 0 bases, leaving 5 bases between the germline ends. Germline lookup yields CDR1 DFQATT and CDR2 SNEGSKA (reference sequence). As DNA, the CDR3 is TGCAGTGCTGGACTCTCCTACGAGCAGTACTTC. It is translated as CSAGLSYEQYF.